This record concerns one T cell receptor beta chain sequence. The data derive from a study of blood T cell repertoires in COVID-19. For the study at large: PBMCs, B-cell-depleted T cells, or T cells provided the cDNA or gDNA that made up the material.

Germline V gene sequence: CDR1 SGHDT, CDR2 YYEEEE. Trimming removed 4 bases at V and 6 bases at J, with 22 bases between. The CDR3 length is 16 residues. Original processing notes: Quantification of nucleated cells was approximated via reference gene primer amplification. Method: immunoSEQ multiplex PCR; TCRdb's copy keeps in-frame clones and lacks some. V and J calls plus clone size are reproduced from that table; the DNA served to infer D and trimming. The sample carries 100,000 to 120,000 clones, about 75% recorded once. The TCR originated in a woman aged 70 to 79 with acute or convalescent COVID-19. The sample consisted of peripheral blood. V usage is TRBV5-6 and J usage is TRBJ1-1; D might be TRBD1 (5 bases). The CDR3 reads CASSPGWSGLSSEAFF. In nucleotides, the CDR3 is TGTGCCAGCAGCCCGGGCTGGTCAGGGCTGAGCTCTGAAGCTTTCTTT.